The 31 T cell receptor beta chains below all came from one sample that was sequenced in a study of vaccination effects on CD4 cells after COVID-19. Ahead of sequencing, the ViraFEST assay grew antigen-specific CD4+ T cells using viral peptide pools. Scientists isolated CD4+ T cells after a roughly 10-day culture period ended. In the vaccine recipients, nucleocapsid antibodies were negative and there was no prior SARS-CoV-2 infection. Some clones are missing from TCRdb's copy, which holds only in-frame ones; the method was immunoSEQ multiplex PCR. The sample gives fewer than 25,000 clones, approximately 70% of which show up once; approximately 12% is in the top ten. No antigen has been identified for these receptors. This material consisted of CD4+ T cells from PBMCs cultured with HCoV-OC43 spike peptides, taken before COVID-19 vaccination. The subset here: HCoV-OC43 spike overlapping peptide pool stimulation. All receptors derive from a human donor who received a COVID-19 vaccine.

The chain has TRBV20-1 and TRBJ2-3; D remains ambiguous. Germline lookup yields CDR1 DFQATT and CDR2 SNEGSKA (reference sequence). V was cut by 3 bases and J by 0 bases, with 13 bases left in between. The CDR3 covers 15 residues. The CDR3 spells CSASRAPTSTDTQYF. The CDR3 region has the DNA TGCAGTGCTAGTAGGGCTCCTACTAGCACAGATACGCAGTATTTT.

The rearrangement joins TRBV10-3 to TRBJ2-1, with D perhaps TRBD1 or TRBD2 (5 bases each). This CDR3 has 16 amino acids. From germline, CDR1 is ENHRY and CDR2 SYGVKD. Trimming removed 5 bases from V and 7 bases from J, with 21 bases in between. CDR3 DNA: TGTGCCATCAGTAGGGTGGGACCAGAGACTCGGAATGAGCAGTTCTTC. Encoded protein: CAISRVGPETRNEQFF.

V usage is TRBV10-3 and J usage is TRBJ2-1, with a tentative D call TRBD1 (5 bases). The V gene lost 5 bases and the J gene lost 8 bases, with 13 bases spanning the gap. This CDR3 contains 13 residues. Germline CDR1 is ENHRY and CDR2 is SYGVKD. The CDR3 loop reads CAISRGQSDEQFF. As DNA, the CDR3 is TGTGCCATCAGTCGAGGACAAAGTGATGAGCAGTTCTTC.

This chain connects TRBV6-4 to TRBJ2-3; 9 nucleotides line up with TRBD2. This CDR3 has 16 residues. Per germline, CDR1 MRHNA and CDR2 SNTAGT. The J segment lost 6 bases and the V segment lost 0 bases, leaving 7 bases of the junction unmatched. CDR3: CASSDSFRGGVDTQYF. The CDR3, as DNA: TGTGCCAGCAGTGACTCGTTTCGCGGGGGGGTTGATACGCAGTATTTT.

The V call is TRBV4-1, the J call TRBJ1-2; unclear D gene. There are 17 residues in the CDR3. Trimming stripped 0 bases from V and 4 bases from J, with 18 bases between. The germline CDR1 and CDR2 sequences are MGHRA and YSYEKL. CDR3 nucleotides: TGCGCCAGCAGCCAAGAGGGGTCGGCGGTGATGGGCTATGGCTACACCTTC. This sequence encodes CASSQEGSAVMGYGYTF.

A few counts support this clone. The chain carries TRBV5-5 and TRBJ2-6, with TRBD1 matching 9 bases. The J segment lost 7 bases and the V segment lost 5 bases, leaving 7 bases of the junction unmatched. Germline V gene sequence: CDR1 SGHKS, CDR2 YYEKEE (reference sequence). The CDR3 is 15 residues long. Here the CDR3 reads CASSTQGARANVLTF. The CDR3 DNA is TGTGCCAGCAGTACACAGGGGGCTCGAGCCAACGTCCTGACTTTC.

The chain carries TRBV19 and TRBJ2-1; TRBD2 is a possible D gene (6 bases). CDR1 LNHDA and CDR2 SQIVND come from the germline V gene (reference sequence). Trimming pared 7 bases from V and 0 bases from J, leaving 16 bases between. This CDR3 has 16 residues. DNA of the CDR3: TGTGCCAGTACCTCGGAGGGGTTAAGCTCCTACAATGAGCAGTTCTTC. The encoded protein is CASTSEGLSSYNEQFF. Supplemented by reference TRBV19 and TRBJ2-1, the full variable domain reads DGGITQSPKYLFRKEGQNVTLSCEQNLNHDAMYWYRQDPGQGLRLIYYSQIVNDFQKGDIAEGYSVSREKKESFPLTVTSAQKNPTAFYLCASTSEGLSSYNEQFFGPGTRLTVL.

The chain employs TRBV19 and TRBJ2-5; D gene uncertain. Germline V lookup: CDR1 LNHDA, CDR2 SQIVND (reference sequence). Between the trimmed V and J ends, which lost 4 bases and 0 bases, there was a span of 6 bases. The length of the CDR3 is 13 residues. DNA of the CDR3: TGTGCCAGTAGTAACGGGTACCAAGAGACCCAGTACTTC. Translating it yields CASSNGYQETQYF.

The genes are TRBV9 and TRBJ2-6, with D possibly being TRBD1 (6 bases). Germline-derived CDR1 and CDR2 are SGDLS and YYNGEE. The V and J ends lost 5 bases and 4 bases respectively, with 13 bases between them. CDR3 length: 15 amino acids. In DNA form, the CDR3 reads TGTGCCAGCAGAGAACAGGGATCCGGGGCCAACGTCCTGACTTTC. Amino acids: CASREQGSGANVLTF.

The chain is built from TRBV6-5 and TRBJ1-1; the D is unclear. The CDR3 spans 12 residues. Trimming pared 3 bases from V and 1 base from J, leaving 3 bases between. Germline V lookup: CDR1 MNHEY, CDR2 SVGAGI. The CDR3 sequence: CASSYRNTEAFF. CDR3 nucleotide sequence: TGTGCCAGCAGTTATCGGAACACTGAAGCTTTCTTT.

The chain uses TRBV27 and TRBJ1-6; 9 bases map to TRBD1. The germline V gene encodes CDR1 MNHEY and CDR2 SMNVEV (reference sequence). The CDR3 contains 15 residues. Trimming at V came to 4 bases and at J to 7 bases, leaving 5 bases not matched to a gene. CDR3 loop: CASSWAGQGNSPLHF. In DNA, the CDR3 is TGTGCCAGCAGTTGGGCGGGACAGGGAAATTCACCCCTCCACTTT.

The chain uses TRBV30 and TRBJ1-5; tentatively, D is TRBD1 (5 bases). The CDR3 is 13 amino acids. Trimming left V 3 bases short and J 3 bases short, with 9 bases between. Per germline, CDR1 GTSNPN and CDR2 SVGIG (reference sequence). CDR3 nucleotides: TGTGCCTGGAGACGGGACCTCAATCAGCCCCAGCATTTT. Translated, it gives CAWRRDLNQPQHF.

V is TRBV10-2 and J is TRBJ2-3, with 9 bases lining up with TRBD2. Per the germline V gene, CDR1 is WSHSY and CDR2 is SAAADI. Germline trimming cut 8 bases from V and 1 base from J; bases unmatched to any gene: 7. This CDR3 spans 15 amino acids. The CDR3 loop reads CASLGVAGGTDTQYF. The CDR3 region has the DNA TGCGCCAGCTTAGGTGTAGCGGGAGGCACAGATACGCAGTATTTT.

The chain links TRBV6-5 to TRBJ2-6; tentative D call: TRBD2 (6 bases). V was clipped by 8 bases and J by 0 bases, with 11 bases between them. This CDR3 has 15 residues. The germline V gene has CDR1 MNHEY and CDR2 SVGAGI. The CDR3 spells CASWGVGSGANVLTF. CDR3 DNA sequence: TGTGCCAGCTGGGGGGTGGGCTCTGGGGCCAACGTCCTGACTTTC.

This clone has just one count. The V call is TRBV19, the J call TRBJ1-4, with 11 bases matching TRBD1. Per germline, CDR1 LNHDA and CDR2 SQIVND (reference sequence). The CDR3 is 15 amino acids. V gave up 10 bases and J gave up 7 bases; unmatched junction bases: 11. The chain's CDR3 is CATGTGGSRSEKLFF. The CDR3 DNA follows: TGTGCCACCGGGACAGGGGGATCCAGAAGTGAAAAACTGTTTTTT.

V gene TRBV18 combines with J gene TRBJ1-4; D is perhaps TRBD1 (6 bases). With 11 bases removed from V and 0 bases from J, the gap between germline ends came to 10 bases. The germline V gene has CDR1 KGHSH and CDR2 LQKENI. The CDR3 spans 13 residues. CDR3 loop: CAGQRATNEKLFF. CDR3 nucleotides: TGTGCCGGACAGAGAGCAACTAATGAAAAACTGTTTTTT.

The V gene is TRBV11-3, the J gene TRBJ2-3; 9 positions match TRBD2. Germline assignment: CDR1 SGHNT and CDR2 YENEEA. V shed 3 bases, J shed 2 bases, and the junction held 3 bases outside the gene matches. This CDR3 has 15 residues. This chain's CDR3 is CASSLGGRDTDTQYF. The CDR3 nucleotides read TGTGCCAGCAGCTTGGGCGGGAGGGACACAGATACGCAGTATTTT.

This CDR3 reads CASSKGGSSYEQYF. The CDR3 region has the DNA TGTGCCAGCAGCAAAGGGGGCAGCTCCTACGAGCAGTACTTC. The chain employs TRBV9 and TRBJ2-7, with 7 bases matching TRBD1. The CDR3 loop spans 14 amino acids. Germline CDR1 SGDLS, CDR2 YYNGEE. Losses at the gene ends were 4 bases for V and 0 bases for J; bases not matched to a gene: 4.

V and J are TRBV15 and TRBJ2-3; D possibly matches TRBD1 or TRBD2 (5 bases each). This CDR3 is built from 14 residues. Trimming removed 2 bases from V and 0 bases from J, with 6 bases in between. In germline, CDR1 is LNHNV, CDR2 YYDKDF (reference sequence). The CDR3 region is CATSRRDSTDTQYF. CDR3 DNA sequence: TGTGCCACCAGCAGACGGGACAGCACAGATACGCAGTATTTT.

This clone was seen more than once but under ten times. This chain links TRBV9 with TRBJ2-1; maybe TRBD1 (6 bases). CDR3 length: 16 amino acids. V lost 0 bases and J 1 base, leaving 11 bases between the germline ends. Germline V lookup: CDR1 SGDLS, CDR2 YYNGEE. CDR3: CASSVGTALSYNEQFF. CDR3 DNA: TGTGCCAGCAGCGTAGGGACAGCCTTATCCTACAATGAGCAGTTCTTC.

This clone was counted a few times. The chain carries TRBV2 and TRBJ1-5; weak D call: TRBD1 (5 bases). CDR3 length equals 17 residues. Germline V lookup: CDR1 SNHLY, CDR2 FYNNEI. V dropped 7 bases and J dropped 0 bases, with 19 bases sitting between them. For the CDR3, the DNA is TGTGCCAGCACCCACCCAGGGCAGGGTTATAGCAATCAGCCCCAGCATTTT. Translated, it gives CASTHPGQGYSNQPQHF.

The sample holds a few counts of this clone. The V gene is TRBV4-1, the J gene TRBJ2-7, with TRBD2 matching 8 bases. This CDR3 comprises 17 residues. Unmatched junction bases numbered 9, after V lost 2 bases and J lost 0 bases. The germline V gene encodes CDR1 MGHRA and CDR2 YSYEKL. The CDR3 is CASSQYQAGDSSYEQYF. CDR3 DNA: TGCGCCAGCAGCCAATACCAAGCGGGGGATAGCTCCTACGAGCAGTACTTC.

The chain carries TRBV5-4 and TRBJ2-3; TRBD1 agrees at 9 bases. The CDR3 loop spans 15 amino acids. V lost 2 bases, J lost 0 bases, and 1 base stayed unmatched. Germline values: CDR1 SGHNT, CDR2 YYREEE (reference sequence). In DNA form, the CDR3 reads TGTGCCAGCAGCTTCGGACAGGGGAGCACAGATACGCAGTATTTT. Amino acids: CASSFGQGSTDTQYF.

The chain uses TRBV9 and TRBJ2-7; the D is unclear. Trimming pared 0 bases from V and 5 bases from J, leaving 15 bases between. Germline CDR1 SGDLS, CDR2 YYNGEE. There are 15 residues in the CDR3. CDR3 in DNA: TGTGCCAGCAGCGTAGGGTCTACGGCAGGCCACGAGCAGTACTTC. Its translation: CASSVGSTAGHEQYF.

This clone was counted only a few times. The chain links TRBV5-4 to TRBJ1-6; D gene unclear. The CDR3 loop spans 14 amino acids. Germline V lookup: CDR1 SGHNT, CDR2 YYREEE (reference sequence). The V and J ends lost 2 bases and 5 bases respectively, with 8 bases between them. CDR3 residues: CASSFLQNNSPLHF. The CDR3 DNA is TGTGCCAGCAGCTTTCTCCAAAATAATTCACCCCTCCACTTT.

V usage is TRBV12-3 or TRBV12-4 and J usage is TRBJ1-5; D is undetermined. CDR3 size: 13 residues. V dropped 5 bases and J dropped 5 bases, with 10 bases sitting between them. The CDR3 region is CASSPRPYQPQHF. In DNA form, the CDR3 reads TGTGCCAGCAGTCCCAGACCCTATCAGCCCCAGCATTTT.

CDR3 protein: CASSLGIGRSYEQYF. The CDR3 DNA reads TGTGCCAGCAGCTTGGGTATTGGCAGGTCCTACGAGCAGTACTTC. The gene calls are TRBV11-2 and TRBJ2-7; no clear D. CDR1 and CDR2 (germline): SGHAT, FQNNGV. The CDR3 has 15 residues. V lost 3 bases and J 1 base, leaving 13 bases between the germline ends.

Only a few counts were recorded for this clone. The J gene is TRBJ2-7, the V gene TRBV6-5, with a possible D match to TRBD2 (6 bases). Looked up from germline, CDR1 is MNHEY and CDR2 is SVGAGI. Trimming removed 4 bases at V and 3 bases at J, with 13 bases between. The CDR3 has 14 amino acids. In DNA form, the CDR3 reads TGTGCCAGCAGTTCCGCCGTGACTAGCTACGAGCAGTACTTC. Translating gives CASSSAVTSYEQYF.

This clone showed up just a few times. The chain carries TRBV5-1 and TRBJ2-2; tentatively, D is TRBD2 (7 bases). The germline V gene has CDR1 SGHRS and CDR2 YFSETQ. V lost 1 base to trimming and J lost 1 base, with 14 bases between them. CDR3 length equals 17 residues. CDR3 sequence: CASSLRGGGLNTGELFF. The DNA of the CDR3 is TGCGCCAGCAGCTTGCGGGGCGGGGGCCTGAACACCGGGGAGCTGTTTTTT.

The chain couples TRBV11-2 to TRBJ2-5; tentative D call: TRBD2 (6 bases). CDR1 and CDR2 (germline): SGHAT, FQNNGV. The CDR3 has 14 amino acids. V lost 1 base and J 5 bases, leaving 11 bases between the germline ends. The CDR3 protein is CASSLGRETETQYF. CDR3 bases: TGTGCCAGCAGCTTAGGGAGGGAGACGGAGACCCAGTACTTC.

Only a few counts were recorded for this clone. This sample also contains other DNA sequences that code for the same CDR3. The V and J genes are TRBV7-9 and TRBJ1-6; D call uncertain. Germline CDR1 is SEHNR and CDR2 is FQNEAQ (reference sequence). The CDR3 has 14 amino acids. Between the trimmed V and J ends, which lost 1 base and 4 bases, there was a span of 5 bases. CDR3 residues: CASSLEQYNSPLHF. In DNA form, the CDR3 reads TGTGCCAGCAGCTTAGAACAGTATAATTCACCCCTCCACTTT.